This T cell receptor beta chain was identified during a study of T-cell reconstitution after alpha-beta-depleted transplantation in children. The junction had 12 bases not matched to a gene; V was cut back by 5 bases and J by 10 bases. The CDR3 covers 15 residues. CDR1 and CDR2 (germline): SGHTA, FQGTGA. This clonotype was observed a few times. TCRbeta library preparation incorporated unique molecular identifiers. TCRdb fed the PCR reads into MiXCR, producing one record per CDR3 protein. This sample yields just under 550,000 distinct CDR3 sequences, of which approximately 20% are seen a single time; over 3% belongs to the top ten.

The receptor was isolated from a human donor who donated a stem cell graft to a child with acute lymphoblastic leukemia. The chain uses TRBV7-3 and TRBJ2-1; TRBD2 matches 9 bases. Source: PBMCs from the stem cell graft donor, taken from the stem cell graft. The CDR3 DNA sequence: TGTGCCAGCAGCCCCCAAGCGGGAGGCGTCGGGGAGCAGTTCTTC. Translating it yields CASSPQAGGVGEQFF. Full variable domain (remainder filled in from reference TRBV7-3 and TRBJ2-1): GAGVSQTPSNKVTEKGKYVELRCDPISGHTALYWYRQSLGQGPEFLIYFQGTGAADDSGLPNDRFFAVRPEGSVSTLKIQRTERGDSAVYLCASSPQAGGVGEQFFGPGTRLTVL.